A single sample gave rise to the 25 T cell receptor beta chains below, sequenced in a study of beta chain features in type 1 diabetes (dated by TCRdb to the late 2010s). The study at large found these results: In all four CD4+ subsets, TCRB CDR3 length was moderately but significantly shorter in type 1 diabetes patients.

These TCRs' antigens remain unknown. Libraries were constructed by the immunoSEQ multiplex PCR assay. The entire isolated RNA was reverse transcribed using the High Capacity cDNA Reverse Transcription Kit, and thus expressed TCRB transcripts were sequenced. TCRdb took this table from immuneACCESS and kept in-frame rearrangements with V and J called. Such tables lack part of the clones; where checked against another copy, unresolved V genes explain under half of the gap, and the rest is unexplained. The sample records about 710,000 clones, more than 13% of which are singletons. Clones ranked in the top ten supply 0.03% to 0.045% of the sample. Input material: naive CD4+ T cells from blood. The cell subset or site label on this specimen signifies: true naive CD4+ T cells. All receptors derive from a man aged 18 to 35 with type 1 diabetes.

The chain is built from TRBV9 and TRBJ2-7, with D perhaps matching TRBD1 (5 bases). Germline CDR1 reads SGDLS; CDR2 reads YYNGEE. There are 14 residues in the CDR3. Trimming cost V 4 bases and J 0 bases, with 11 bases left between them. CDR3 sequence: CASSKDSHSYEQYF. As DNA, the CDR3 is TGTGCCAGCAGCAAAGACAGCCACTCCTACGAGCAGTACTTC.

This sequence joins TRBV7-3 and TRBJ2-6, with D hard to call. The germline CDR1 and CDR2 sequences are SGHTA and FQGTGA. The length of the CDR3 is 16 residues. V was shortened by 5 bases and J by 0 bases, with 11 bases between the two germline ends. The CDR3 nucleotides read TGTGCCAGCAGCCTCGAGATCTACTCTGGGGCCAACGTCCTGACTTTC. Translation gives CASSLEIYSGANVLTF.

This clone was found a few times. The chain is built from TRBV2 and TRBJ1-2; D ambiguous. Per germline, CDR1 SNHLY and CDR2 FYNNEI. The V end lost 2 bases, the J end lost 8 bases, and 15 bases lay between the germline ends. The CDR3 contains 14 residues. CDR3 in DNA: TGTGCCAGCAGTGAATCCAGAGTCGCCAGCGGCTACACCTTC. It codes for CASSESRVASGYTF.

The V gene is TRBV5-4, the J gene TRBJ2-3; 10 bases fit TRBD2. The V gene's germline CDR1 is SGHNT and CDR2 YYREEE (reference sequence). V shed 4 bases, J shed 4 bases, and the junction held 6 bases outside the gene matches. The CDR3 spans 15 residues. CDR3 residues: CASSPPAGGPDTQYF. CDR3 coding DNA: TGTGCCAGCAGCCCCCCAGCGGGAGGGCCAGATACGCAGTATTTT.

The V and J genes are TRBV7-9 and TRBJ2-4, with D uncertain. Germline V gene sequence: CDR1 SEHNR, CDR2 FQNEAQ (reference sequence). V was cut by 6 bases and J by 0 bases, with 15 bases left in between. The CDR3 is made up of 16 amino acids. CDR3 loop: CASSPPRRLAKNIQYF. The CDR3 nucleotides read TGTGCCAGCAGTCCGCCGAGACGACTAGCCAAAAACATTCAGTACTTC.

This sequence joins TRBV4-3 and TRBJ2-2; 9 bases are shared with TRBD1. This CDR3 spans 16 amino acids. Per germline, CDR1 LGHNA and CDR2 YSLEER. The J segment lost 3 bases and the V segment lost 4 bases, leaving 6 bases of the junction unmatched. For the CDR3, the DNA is TGCGCCAGCAGCCCACAGGGACAGGGCCACACCGGGGAGCTGTTTTTT. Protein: CASSPQGQGHTGELFF.

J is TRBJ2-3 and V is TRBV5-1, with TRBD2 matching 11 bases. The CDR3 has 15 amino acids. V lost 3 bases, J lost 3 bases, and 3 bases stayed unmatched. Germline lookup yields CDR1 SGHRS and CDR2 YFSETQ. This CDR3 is CASSSPSGRTDTQYF. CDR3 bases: TGCGCCAGCAGCTCCCCTAGCGGGAGGACAGATACGCAGTATTTT.

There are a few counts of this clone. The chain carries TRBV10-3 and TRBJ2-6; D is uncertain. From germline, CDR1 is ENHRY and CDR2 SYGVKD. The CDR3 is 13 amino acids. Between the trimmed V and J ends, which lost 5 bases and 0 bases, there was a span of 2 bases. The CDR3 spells CAISISGANVLTF. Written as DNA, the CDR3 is TGTGCCATCAGTATCTCTGGGGCCAACGTCCTGACTTTC.

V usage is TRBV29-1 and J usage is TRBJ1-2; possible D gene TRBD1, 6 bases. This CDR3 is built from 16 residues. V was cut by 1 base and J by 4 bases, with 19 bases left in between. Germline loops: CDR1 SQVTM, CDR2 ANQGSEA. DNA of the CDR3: TGCAGCGTTGAAGGAGGAGGTGCGCAGGGGCCCTATGGCTACACCTTC. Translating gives CSVEGGGAQGPYGYTF.

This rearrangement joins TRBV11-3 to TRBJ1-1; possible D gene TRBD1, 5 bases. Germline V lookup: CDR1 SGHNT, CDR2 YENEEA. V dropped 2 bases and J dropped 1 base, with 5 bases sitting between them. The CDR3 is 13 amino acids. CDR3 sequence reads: CASSLTGNTEAFF. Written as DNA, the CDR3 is TGTGCCAGCAGCTTAACAGGGAACACTGAAGCTTTCTTT.

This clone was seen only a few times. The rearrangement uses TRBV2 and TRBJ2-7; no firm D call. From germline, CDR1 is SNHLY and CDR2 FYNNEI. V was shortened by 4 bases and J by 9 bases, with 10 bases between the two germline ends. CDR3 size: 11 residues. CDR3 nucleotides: TGTGCCAGCAGTGTTAAGACGGGGCAGTACTTC. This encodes CASSVKTGQYF.

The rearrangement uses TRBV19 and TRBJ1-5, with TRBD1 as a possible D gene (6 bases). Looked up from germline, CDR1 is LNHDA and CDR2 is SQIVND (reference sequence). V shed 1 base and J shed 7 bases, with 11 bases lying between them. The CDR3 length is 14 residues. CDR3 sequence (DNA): TGTGCCAGTAGTATAGGGGGGCGCGGACAGCCCCAGCATTTT. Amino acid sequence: CASSIGGRGQPQHF. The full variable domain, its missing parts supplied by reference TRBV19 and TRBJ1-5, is DGGITQSPKYLFRKEGQNVTLSCEQNLNHDAMYWYRQDPGQGLRLIYYSQIVNDFQKGDIAEGYSVSREKKESFPLTVTSAQKNPTAFYLCASSIGGRGQPQHFGDGTRLSIL.

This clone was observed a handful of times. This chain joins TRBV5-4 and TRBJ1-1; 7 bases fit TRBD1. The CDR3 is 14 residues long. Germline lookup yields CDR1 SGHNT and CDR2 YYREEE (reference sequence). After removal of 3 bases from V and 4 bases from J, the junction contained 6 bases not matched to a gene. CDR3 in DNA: TGTGCCAGCAGCTCACAGGGGTCGGTCACTGAAGCTTTCTTT. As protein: CASSSQGSVTEAFF.

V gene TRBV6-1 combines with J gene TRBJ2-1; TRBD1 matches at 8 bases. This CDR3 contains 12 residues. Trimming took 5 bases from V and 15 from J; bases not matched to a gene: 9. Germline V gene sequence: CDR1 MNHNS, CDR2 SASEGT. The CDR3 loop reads CASSTGQGRVFF. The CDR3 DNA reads TGTGCCAGCAGTACCGGACAGGGCCGCGTGTTCTTC.

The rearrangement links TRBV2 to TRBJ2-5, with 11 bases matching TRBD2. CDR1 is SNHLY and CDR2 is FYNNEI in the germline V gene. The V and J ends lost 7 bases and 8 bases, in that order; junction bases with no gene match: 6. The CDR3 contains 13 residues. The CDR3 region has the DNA TGTGCCAGCACGTCACTAGCGGGAGAAACCCAGTACTTC. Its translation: CASTSLAGETQYF.

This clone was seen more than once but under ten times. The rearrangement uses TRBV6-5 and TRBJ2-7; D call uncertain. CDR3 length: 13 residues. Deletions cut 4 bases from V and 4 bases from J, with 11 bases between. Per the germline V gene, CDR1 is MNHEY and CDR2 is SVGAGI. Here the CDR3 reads CASSSTNNYEQYF. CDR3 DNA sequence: TGTGCCAGCAGTTCAACCAATAATTACGAGCAGTACTTC.

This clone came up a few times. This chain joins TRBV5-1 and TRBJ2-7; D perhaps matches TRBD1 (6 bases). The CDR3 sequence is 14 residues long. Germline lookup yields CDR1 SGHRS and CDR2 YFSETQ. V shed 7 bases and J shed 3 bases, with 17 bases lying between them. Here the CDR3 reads CASLDPGEGYEQYF. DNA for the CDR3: TGCGCCAGCCTAGACCCAGGGGAAGGCTACGAGCAGTACTTC.

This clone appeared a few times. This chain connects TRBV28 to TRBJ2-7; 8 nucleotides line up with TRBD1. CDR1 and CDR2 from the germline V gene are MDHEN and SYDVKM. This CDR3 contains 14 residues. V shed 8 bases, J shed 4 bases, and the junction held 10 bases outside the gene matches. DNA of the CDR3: TGTGCCAGCCTCTCGGGACAGGCCGAATACGAGCAGTACTTC. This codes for CASLSGQAEYEQYF.

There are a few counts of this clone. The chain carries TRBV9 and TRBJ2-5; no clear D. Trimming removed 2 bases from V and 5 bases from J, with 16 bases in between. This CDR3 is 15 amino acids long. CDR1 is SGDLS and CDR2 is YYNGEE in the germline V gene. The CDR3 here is CASSVSGPARETQYF. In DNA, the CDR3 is TGTGCCAGCAGCGTCTCGGGCCCGGCTCGGGAGACCCAGTACTTC.

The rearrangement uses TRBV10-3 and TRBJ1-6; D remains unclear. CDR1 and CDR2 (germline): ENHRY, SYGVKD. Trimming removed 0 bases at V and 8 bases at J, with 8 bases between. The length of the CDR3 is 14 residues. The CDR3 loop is CAISESVTDSPLHF. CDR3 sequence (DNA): TGTGCCATCAGTGAGTCTGTGACGGATTCACCCCTCCACTTT.

In nucleotides, the CDR3 is TGTGCCAGCTCGAGGGCGGGTCAGCCCCAGCATTTT. It encodes CASSRAGQPQHF. V and J are TRBV6-5 and TRBJ1-5; D is undetermined. This CDR3 has 12 residues. Trimming left V 8 bases short and J 6 bases short, with 11 bases between. CDR1 is MNHEY, CDR2 SVGAGI, per germline.

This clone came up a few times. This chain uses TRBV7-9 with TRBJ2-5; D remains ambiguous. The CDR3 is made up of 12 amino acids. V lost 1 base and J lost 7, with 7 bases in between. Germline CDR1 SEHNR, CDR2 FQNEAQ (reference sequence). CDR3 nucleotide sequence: TGTGCCAGCAGCTTAGAGGTCGGGACCCAGTACTTC. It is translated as CASSLEVGTQYF.

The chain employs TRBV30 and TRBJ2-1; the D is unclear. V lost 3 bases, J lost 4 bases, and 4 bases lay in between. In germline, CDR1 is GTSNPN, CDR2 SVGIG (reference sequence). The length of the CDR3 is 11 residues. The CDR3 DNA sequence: TGTGCCTGGAGATGGTACAATGAGCAGTTCTTC. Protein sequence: CAWRWYNEQFF.

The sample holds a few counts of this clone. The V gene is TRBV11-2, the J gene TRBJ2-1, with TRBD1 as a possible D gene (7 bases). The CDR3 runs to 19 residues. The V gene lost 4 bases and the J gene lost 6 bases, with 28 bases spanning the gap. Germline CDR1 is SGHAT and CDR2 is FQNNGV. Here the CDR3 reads CASSSRAGGSGGDINEQFF. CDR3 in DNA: TGTGCCAGCAGCTCCAGGGCAGGGGGATCCGGCGGGGACATCAATGAGCAGTTCTTC. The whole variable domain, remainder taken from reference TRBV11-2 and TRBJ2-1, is EAGVAQSPRYKIIEKRQSVAFWCNPISGHATLYWYQQILGQGPKLLIQFQNNGVVDDSQLPKDRFSAERLKGVDSTLKIQPAKLEDSAVYLCASSSRAGGSGGDINEQFFGPGTRLTVL.

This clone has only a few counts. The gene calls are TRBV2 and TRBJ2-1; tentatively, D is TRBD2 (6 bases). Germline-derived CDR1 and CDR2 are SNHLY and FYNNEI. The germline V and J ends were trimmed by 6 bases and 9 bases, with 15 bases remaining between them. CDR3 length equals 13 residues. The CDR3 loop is CASRGTAKLEQFF. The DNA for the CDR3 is TGTGCCAGCAGAGGGACTGCGAAACTTGAGCAGTTCTTC.